This note documents a single TCR beta chain sequence. This sample was taken from a study of blood T cell repertoires in COVID-19. Germline CDR1 and CDR2: SGHTA and FQGTGA. This CDR3 comprises 14 residues. V shed 5 bases and J shed 2 bases, with 12 bases lying between them. Generated by immunoSEQ multiplex PCR, the TCRdb table keeps only in-frame clones and is missing some. Seen here are 250,000 to 350,000 clones, 65% to 85% observed once, and the top ten hold more than 1.1%. This clonotype originated in a human donor with COVID-19, enrolled during active disease. The donor label of this sample is uncertain. The V gene is TRBV7-3, the J gene TRBJ2-5; a weak D match, TRBD1 (6 bases). What was sequenced was peripheral blood. CDR3 amino acids: CASSAQGLQETQYF. The CDR3 bases are TGTGCCAGCAGCGCACAGGGTCTACAAGAGACCCAGTACTTC.